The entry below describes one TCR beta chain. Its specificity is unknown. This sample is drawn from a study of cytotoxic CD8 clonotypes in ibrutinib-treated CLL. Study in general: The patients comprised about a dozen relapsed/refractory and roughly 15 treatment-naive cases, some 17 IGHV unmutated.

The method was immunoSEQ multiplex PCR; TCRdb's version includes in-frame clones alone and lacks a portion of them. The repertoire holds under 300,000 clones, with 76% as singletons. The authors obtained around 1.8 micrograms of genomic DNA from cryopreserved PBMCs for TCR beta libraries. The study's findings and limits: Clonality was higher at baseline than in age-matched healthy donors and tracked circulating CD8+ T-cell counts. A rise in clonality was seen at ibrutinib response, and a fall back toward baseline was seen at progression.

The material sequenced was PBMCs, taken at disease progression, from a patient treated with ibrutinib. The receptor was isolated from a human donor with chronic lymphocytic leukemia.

The CDR3 sequence is CASSSWRRGPNYGYTF. Written as DNA, the CDR3 is TGTGCCAGCAGCTCCTGGCGGCGGGGCCCTAACTATGGCTACACCTTC. The chain is built from TRBV5-6 and TRBJ1-2; D may be TRBD1 (5 bases). This CDR3 is 16 amino acids long. The germline V gene encodes CDR1 SGHDT and CDR2 YYEEEE. Trimming removed 3 bases at V and 0 bases at J, with 15 bases between.